Listed below are T cell receptor beta chains from one sample, sequenced in a study of technical replicates of blood from a handful of donors. Here immunoSEQ multiplex PCR was the method, and the copy in TCRdb shows in-frame clones only, minus some. This table holds 70,000 to 90,000 clones, roughly nine tenths found once. The sample taken for sequencing was T cells isolated from PBMCs. The receptors originated from a human donor in good health. Both conserved end residues are part of each CDR3. Each record gives: clone size, D gene, J gene, V gene, CDR3 protein, CDR3 DNA. A D gene is named only where the DNA matches it firmly. Clone size is given for some rows only: seen once, a few or many times, or a class if the clone is expanded.

- - TRBJ1-5 TRBV5-8 CASSLFGGGNQPQHF TGTGCCAGCAGCTTGTTCGGGGGGGGCAATCAGCCCCAGCATTTT
- - TRBJ1-2 TRBV7-2 CASSQAGVSQTRNYGYTF TGTGCCAGCAGCCAAGCCGGAGTATCTCAGACCCGTAACTATGGCTACACCTTC
- TRBD2 TRBJ2-5 TRBV14 CASSQDYASGGETQYF TGTGCCAGCAGCCAAGATTATGCGTCGGGAGGCGAGACCCAGTACTTC
- TRBD2 TRBJ2-5 TRBV11-2 CASRLAGEYQETQYF TGTGCCAGCAGGCTAGCGGGGGAGTACCAAGAGACCCAGTACTTC
- - TRBJ2-2 TRBV28 CASQPGGYKVRSTGELFF TGTGCCAGCCAGCCAGGGGGGTACAAGGTGCGGAGCACCGGGGAGCTGTTTTTT
- - TRBJ2-3 TRBV11-3 CASSLGGDTQYF TGTGCCAGCAGCTTAGGAGGGGATACGCAGTATTTT
- - TRBJ2-1 TRBV5-1 CASSSKQGTNEQFF TGCGCCAGCAGCTCGAAACAGGGAACCAATGAGCAGTTCTTC
- - TRBJ2-3 TRBV27 CASSMDTYTDTQYF TGTGCCAGCAGTATGGACACTTACACAGATACGCAGTATTTT
- - TRBJ2-2 TRBV6-6 CASSYLGPGELFF TGTGCCAGCAGTTACCTAGGTCCCGGGGAGCTGTTTTTT
once - TRBJ2-2 TRBV7-6 CASSFRLTGELFF TGTGCCAGCAGCTTTAGACTCACCGGGGAGCTGTTTTTT
- - TRBJ2-1 TRBV5-6 CASSRVYNEQFF TGTGCCAGCAGTCGTGTGTACAATGAGCAGTTCTTC
few - TRBJ2-3 TRBV10-1 CASRANRGDTQYF TGCGCCAGCAGGGCCAACCGGGGAGATACGCAGTATTTT
once - TRBJ2-3 TRBV5-1 CASSLIEGTDTQYF TGCGCCAGCAGCTTGATAGAAGGCACAGATACGCAGTATTTT
- TRBD1 TRBJ2-7 TRBV11-2 CASSPGQGAYEQYF TGTGCCAGCAGCCCGGGACAGGGGGCTTACGAGCAGTACTTC
- TRBD1 TRBJ1-3 TRBV6-4 CASSEQNGTAFSGNTIYF TGTGCCAGCAGTGAGCAAAACGGGACAGCCTTCTCTGGAAACACCATATATTTT
- - TRBJ2-7 TRBV2 CASSESVAYEQYF TGTGCCAGCAGTGAAAGCGTAGCCTACGAGCAGTACTTC
- TRBD1 TRBJ2-1 TRBV7-8 CASTWGTVYNEQFF TGTGCCAGCACCTGGGGGACAGTATACAATGAGCAGTTCTTC
- TRBD1 TRBJ2-7 TRBV29-1 CRGQGYEQYF TGCAGGGGACAGGGCTACGAGCAGTACTTC
- TRBD1 TRBJ1-2 TRBV30 CASTGARTYGYTF TGTGCCTCCACAGGGGCTCGAACATATGGCTACACCTTC
- - TRBJ2-3 TRBV5-1 CASSLVLASTDTQYF TGCGCCAGCAGCTTGGTACTCGCCAGCACAGATACGCAGTATTTT
- TRBD1 TRBJ2-7 TRBV6-1 CASSEQRGQRFYEQYF TGTGCCAGCAGTGAACAAAGGGGACAGAGATTCTACGAGCAGTACTTC
- - TRBJ1-6 TRBV2 CASAPDNSPLHF TGTGCCAGCGCCCCAGATAATTCACCCCTCCACTTT
- - TRBJ1-2 TRBV9 CASSTGIRLQGWNGYTF TGTGCCAGCAGCACAGGGATTCGACTCCAGGGTTGGAATGGCTACACCTTC
- TRBD2 TRBJ2-3 TRBV10-2 CASSETSVDPDTQYF TGCGCCAGCAGCGAGACTAGCGTAGACCCAGATACGCAGTATTTT
- - TRBJ2-7 TRBV6-1 CASSEVSGGSRGNIYEQYF TGTGCCAGCAGTGAAGTCAGTGGAGGCAGCCGGGGGAACATATACGAGCAGTACTTC
- - TRBJ2-5 TRBV15 CATSRPMETQYF TGTGCCACCAGCAGACCAATGGAGACCCAGTACTTC
- - TRBJ2-7 TRBV27 CASTPGGPRDEQYF TGTGCCAGCACCCCAGGGGGGCCCAGGGACGAGCAGTACTTC
once - TRBJ2-5 TRBV19 CASSIQGTQETQYF TGTGCCAGTAGTATACAGGGTACCCAAGAGACCCAGTACTTC
- - TRBJ2-7 TRBV30 CAWSVGGTPSF TGTGCCTGGAGTGTCGGGGGAACCCCTTCTTTC
- TRBD1 TRBJ2-7 TRBV6-5 CASSYANPGQPYEQYF TGTGCCAGCAGTTACGCAAACCCGGGACAGCCGTACGAGCAGTACTTC
- TRBD1 TRBJ1-5 TRBV7-9 CASSLGTGDLQPQHF TGTGCCAGCAGCCTAGGGACAGGGGATCTTCAGCCCCAGCATTTT
- - TRBJ1-1 TRBV18 CASSPLREGVAFF TGTGCCAGCTCACCACTCAGGGAGGGGGTAGCTTTCTTT
- - TRBJ1-2 TRBV6-5 CASSYSLTGVGYTF TGTGCCAGCAGTTACTCATTGACAGGTGTTGGCTACACCTTC
- - TRBJ2-1 TRBV6-1 CASIAESYNEQFF TGTGCCAGCATAGCCGAGAGTTACAATGAGCAGTTCTTC